The rows below give T cell receptor beta chains drawn from one sample of a study of T-cell reconstitution after alpha-beta-depleted transplantation in children. TCRdb reprocessed the PCR reads with MiXCR, giving one entry per CDR3 protein. Of 55,000 to 70,000 distinct CDR3 sequences in the sample, approximately 10% were seen once. The sample in question was PBMCs, obtained before TCRalphabeta/CD19-depleted stem cell transplant. The source of these receptors is a boy younger than 18 with acute myeloid leukemia, due to receive a stem cell transplant. Both conserved end residues are part of each CDR3. The D gene is left open where the match is weak. Size is omitted from some rows. Given values are once, few, many or a class for expanded clones.

j_call v_call d_call clone_size cdr3_nt cdr3_aa
TRBJ2-4 TRBV20-1 - many TGCAGTGCAGAAGTTAACATTCAGTACTTC CSAEVNIQYF
TRBJ2-5 TRBV6-5 TRBD2 many TGTGCCAGCAGTTACGCCCTAGCGGGAGGCCCTGAGACCCAGTACTTC CASSYALAGGPETQYF
TRBJ2-1 TRBV9 - many TGTGCCAGCAGCGTAGGATCGGGGGAAGCCTACAATGAGCAGTTCTTC CASSVGSGEAYNEQFF
TRBJ2-5 TRBV15 - many TGTGCCACCAGCAGAGATAGGGGCAGGATGGAGACCCAGTACTTC CATSRDRGRMETQYF
TRBJ2-7 TRBV5-1 - many TGCGCCAGCAGCTTGGCAAGGGAATTGCAGCAGTACTTC CASSLARELQQYF
TRBJ2-1 TRBV5-1 TRBD2 many TGCGCCAGCAGCTTGGTGGTGGTAGCGGGAGGGGGCAATGAGCAGTTCTTC CASSLVVVAGGGNEQFF
TRBJ1-6 TRBV10-2 TRBD1 many TGCGCCAGCAGTGAGACAGGGGATTCACCCCTCCACTTT CASSETGDSPLHF
TRBJ1-1 TRBV7-2 - - TGTGCCAGCAGGCCACTGAACACTGAAGCTTTCTTT CASRPLNTEAFF
TRBJ2-6 TRBV27 TRBD2 many TGTGCCAGCAGTGCGGGGGTATCTGGGGCCAACGTCCTGACTTTC CASSAGVSGANVLTF
TRBJ1-5 TRBV19 - - TGTGCCAGTACGCGGGGGACAAGTCGTCAGCCCCAGCATTTT CASTRGTSRQPQHF
TRBJ2-3 TRBV5-1 - many TGCGCCAGGGACCGGGAGAACCACACAGATACGCAGTATTTT CARDRENHTDTQYF
TRBJ2-1 TRBV7-2 TRBD2 many TGTGCCAGCAGTTCCAGGACTAGCGGGAGCTACAATGAGCAGTTCTTC CASSSRTSGSYNEQFF
TRBJ1-2 TRBV18 - many TGTGCCAGCTCACCAATGTTCACGGATTATGGCTACACCTTC CASSPMFTDYGYTF
TRBJ2-1 TRBV20-1 TRBD2 many TGCAGTGCCGCCGGGACTACAGTCTACAATGAGCAGTTCTTC CSAAGTTVYNEQFF
TRBJ1-1 TRBV11-2 - many TGTGCCAGCAGCTTAGTGTCTCCAGAAATGAACACTGAAGCTTTCTTT CASSLVSPEMNTEAFF
TRBJ2-5 TRBV5-1 TRBD2 - TGCGCCAGCAGCGGAGGGAGGGTCCAAGAGACCCAGTACTTC CASSGGRVQETQYF
TRBJ2-1 TRBV2 - many TGTGCCAGCCGGCGGGGTGAGCAGTTCTTC CASRRGEQFF
TRBJ2-2 TRBV7-8 TRBD2 many TGTGCCAGCAGCTTAAAGGGACTAGTCTCCGGGGAGCTGTTTTTT CASSLKGLVSGELFF
TRBJ2-7 TRBV5-1 - many TGCGCCAGCAGCTTGGACAGTCTTTCCTACGAGCAGTACTTC CASSLDSLSYEQYF
TRBJ2-1 TRBV7-2 TRBD2 few TGTGCCAGCAGCAGGGGGGGGACTAGCGGATACAATGAGCAGTTCTTC CASSRGGTSGYNEQFF
TRBJ2-1 TRBV7-6 TRBD2 many TGTGCCAGCAGCTCACATCTACTAGCGGGAGGGAAAAATGAGCAGTTCTTC CASSSHLLAGGKNEQFF
TRBJ2-2 TRBV24-1 - many TGTGCCACCAGTGACCCGAGGGACACACAAAACACCGGGGAGCTGTTTTTT CATSDPRDTQNTGELFF
TRBJ2-6 TRBV7-2 - many TGTGCCAGCAGGACCCTCTCTGGGGCCAACGTCCTGACTTTC CASRTLSGANVLTF
TRBJ1-1 TRBV7-6 - many TGTGCCAGTGAGGCGGGGGCCGGGGGAGGCACTGAAGCTTTCTTT CASEAGAGGGTEAFF
TRBJ1-1 TRBV20-1 - many TGCAGTGCTGCAAGGTTAGGAGAGAACACTGAAGCTTTCTTT CSAARLGENTEAFF
TRBJ1-1 TRBV24-1 - many TGTGCCGATCTCCTAAGGGAAAAGAATGGCACTGAAGCTTTCTTT CADLLREKNGTEAFF
TRBJ1-1 TRBV11-3 - - TGTGCCAGCAGCTCCGGTATGAACACTGAAGCTTTCTTT CASSSGMNTEAFF